This T cell receptor beta chain was profiled in a study of blood T cell repertoires in COVID-19 (dated by TCRdb to about 2020). Background on the whole study: Collaborator samples came from the United States, Italy and Spain and covered acute and convalescent phases of COVID-19. The prospective study material was composed of cDNA or gDNA derived from T cells, B-cell-depleted T cells, or PBMCs. The dataset comprised deeply sampled blood TCRbeta repertoires from subjects exposed to, actively infected with, or recovered from COVID-19. The repertoires were released in a freely available public database intended as a resource for research on the immune response to SARS-CoV-2. A de-identified subject ID, COVID-19 status, age in years and sex were almost always included in the sample metadata. Where available, HLA class I and class II types were taken from metadata supplied by the sample provider and were not determined by assay-based typing. The samples were drawn from the first 160 participants of the ongoing ImmuneRACE study and from under 1,500 subjects provided by 6 global collaborators.

Trimming removed 1 base from V and 7 bases from J, leaving 16 bases between the germline ends. CDR1 is given as MDHEN and CDR2 as SYDVKM, both from the germline V gene. Spanning cysteine to phenylalanine, the CDR3 consists of 16 amino acids. The retained sequence is limited to the CDR3, 48 bases, with the frame set at the first base. TCRbeta CDR3 regions were amplified from genomic DNA using the immunoSEQ Assay, a bias-controlled multiplex PCR. The study's processing was this. The number of nucleated cells in each sample was estimated by amplification of reference gene primers within the assay. Sequence reads were collapsed and filtered to measure the absolute abundance of every unique TCRbeta CDR3 rearrangement. For each sample, productive Simpson clonality was calculated as the square root of Simpson's diversity index across productive rearrangements. The table was pulled from immuneACCESS by TCRdb, which kept in-frame rearrangements only. Such tables lose some clones; where checked, under half of the loss comes from unresolved V genes, and the rest has no known cause. That table is the source of V, J and clone size, and D and trimming were worked out from the DNA. The sample table records 300,000 to 400,000 clones; roughly nine tenths of these occur just once. The ten largest make up less than 1.2% of the sample.

Study-level results and caveats: How much clinical and demographic metadata was included differed by source and by participant, and the metadata was provided uncurated.

With regard to this clone: Its cognate antigen has yet to be identified. Per-base quality was not reported, and no clone a single base away is much larger than it.

Enrolling through a virtual design, the prospective study's participants ranged in age from roughly 18 to 90 years and lived across around 25 United States geographic areas. Cohort assignment in the prospective study relied on participant-reported clinical history from a screening survey and a study questionnaire. Recovered participants in ImmuneRACE Cohort 3 were defined by two consecutive negative NP/OP PCR tests, clearance by a healthcare professional, or resolution of symptoms. In the prospective study, whole blood, serum and a nasopharyngeal or oropharyngeal swab were collected from each participant by mobile phlebotomists. Participants in the prospective study had the option to provide additional blood draws and questionnaires over a roughly 2-month period. Blood samples from the prospective study were shipped frozen or at room temperature prior to DNA extraction.

The source is a man younger than 30 who had recovered from COVID-19. The sequence is built from TRBV28 and TRBJ1-4; D gene: possibly TRBD1, on 6 matching bases. The sample comprised PBMCs or T cells enriched from blood (not recorded which). In nucleotide form, the sequence is TGTGCCAGCAGTTTATCCGGCGGGGGCGTTGGTGAAAAACTGTTTTTT. This gives the protein CASSLSGGGVGEKLFF.